The 27 T cell receptor beta chains in this list originate from one sample, sequenced in a study of T cell responses to AZD1222 COVID-19 vaccine. Some clones are missing from TCRdb's copy, which holds only in-frame ones; the method was immunoSEQ multiplex PCR. The sample includes 150,000 to 200,000 clones, roughly 90% of them seen just once. Sequencing used peripheral blood, obtained on day 0 of AZD1222 vaccination. The receptors were sampled from an adult in good health.

The rearrangement uses TRBV7-2 and TRBJ1-2; 8 nucleotides agree with TRBD1. Trimming cost V 6 bases and J 3 bases; bases outside gene matches: 0. The germline V gene has CDR1 SGHTA and CDR2 FQGNSA. The CDR3 is 12 residues long. The CDR3 region has the DNA TGTGCCAGCAGGGGACAGGACTATGGCTACACCTTC. This gives the protein CASRGQDYGYTF.

The chain has TRBV7-3 and TRBJ1-2; D is unresolved. Trimming removed 3 bases at V and 7 bases at J, with 9 bases between. Germline assignment: CDR1 SGHTA and CDR2 FQGTGA. CDR3 size: 12 residues. The CDR3 bases are TGTGCCAGCAGCTTGACTGGGGTTGGCTACACCTTC. Translating it yields CASSLTGVGYTF. Full variable domain (remainder filled in from reference TRBV7-3 and TRBJ1-2): GAGVSQTPSNKVTEKGKYVELRCDPISGHTALYWYRQSLGQGPEFLIYFQGTGAADDSGLPNDRFFAVRPEGSVSTLKIQRTERGDSAVYLCASSLTGVGYTFGSGTRLTVV.

The chain couples TRBV19 to TRBJ1-5; possibly TRBD1 for D (5 bases). This CDR3 region has 17 residues. Trimming shortened V by 6 bases and J by 5 bases, and 23 bases separated the two germline ends. CDR1 and CDR2 from the germline V gene are LNHDA and SQIVND (reference sequence). The DNA of the CDR3 is TGTGCCAGTAGGTCGGGATGGGGCGCGGGAGGTGATCAGCCCCAGCATTTT. It codes for CASRSGWGAGGDQPQHF.

The rearrangement uses TRBV5-1 and TRBJ1-2; D ambiguous. Germline CDR1 SGHRS, CDR2 YFSETQ. The length of the CDR3 is 14 residues. V lost 2 bases and J lost 8, with 16 bases in between. The CDR3 loop is CASSFSPLQQGYTF. The CDR3 nucleotides are TGCGCCAGCAGCTTTTCTCCCCTCCAGCAGGGCTACACCTTC.

The chain employs TRBV7-2 and TRBJ1-1; 7 bases line up with TRBD1. The length of the CDR3 is 14 residues. Germline CDR1 is SGHTA and CDR2 is FQGNSA. Trimming took 4 bases from V and 1 from J; bases not matched to a gene: 3. This CDR3 reads CASSWTGRNTEAFF. CDR3 bases: TGTGCCAGCAGCTGGACAGGCCGGAACACTGAAGCTTTCTTT.

The chain links TRBV27 to TRBJ2-1, with 11 nucleotides matching TRBD2. Germline values: CDR1 MNHEY, CDR2 SMNVEV (reference sequence). CDR3 length: 16 amino acids. Germline trimming cut 5 bases from V and 5 bases from J; bases unmatched to any gene: 8. The CDR3 spells CASSTRTSGFNNEQFF. The CDR3 DNA reads TGTGCCAGCAGTACCAGGACTAGCGGGTTTAACAATGAGCAGTTCTTC.

The chain recombines TRBV5-1 with TRBJ1-3, with TRBD1 matching over 8 bases. From germline, CDR1 is SGHRS and CDR2 YFSETQ. The CDR3 runs 13 residues. V lost 4 bases, J lost 6 bases, and 3 bases stayed unmatched. CDR3 in amino acids: CASSLTGANTIYF. The CDR3 DNA follows: TGCGCCAGCAGCCTGACAGGGGCAAACACCATATATTTT.

This clone showed up just a few times. This sample also contains other DNA sequences that code for the same CDR3. This rearrangement joins TRBV30 to TRBJ1-5; D possibly corresponds to TRBD1 (5 bases). V dropped 0 bases and J dropped 6 bases, with 9 bases sitting between them. CDR3 length: 13 amino acids. CDR1 is GTSNPN, CDR2 SVGIG, per germline (reference sequence). CDR3 DNA sequence: TGTGCCTGGAGTGTACGTGGGGGTCAGCCCCAGCATTTT. Encoded protein: CAWSVRGGQPQHF.

V and J are TRBV7-9 and TRBJ2-1; TRBD2 matches at 9 bases. V lost 2 bases and J lost 4; bases outside the gene matches: 3. This CDR3 spans 15 amino acids. From germline, CDR1 is SEHNR and CDR2 FQNEAQ (reference sequence). CDR3 amino acids: CASSLSGGPYNEQFF. The CDR3 region has the DNA TGTGCCAGCAGCTTAAGCGGGGGGCCTTACAATGAGCAGTTCTTC. The whole variable domain, filled in from reference TRBV7-9 and TRBJ2-1, reads DTGVSQNPRHKITKRGQNVTFRCDPISEHNRLYWYRQTLGQGPEFLTYFQNEAQLEKSRLLSDRFSAERPKGSFSTLEIQRTEQGDSAMYLCASSLSGGPYNEQFFGPGTRLTVL.

This clone occurred a few times. This rearrangement joins TRBV7-9 to TRBJ1-1; unclear D gene. The V end lost 7 bases, the J end lost 2 bases, and 5 bases lay between the germline ends. Germline CDR1 SEHNR, CDR2 FQNEAQ (reference sequence). CDR3 length equals 11 residues. Here the CDR3 DNA reads TGTGCCAGCACCGCAAACACTGAAGCTTTCTTT. The encoded protein is CASTANTEAFF.

CDR3 protein: CASSLIPAPNKGTQYF. DNA of the CDR3: TGTGCCAGCAGCCTCATCCCAGCGCCCAACAAGGGGACCCAGTACTTC. This chain uses TRBV7-2 with TRBJ2-5; D is unresolved. This CDR3 has 16 amino acids. Trimming shortened V by 5 bases and J by 7 bases, and 23 bases separated the two germline ends. Germline values: CDR1 SGHTA, CDR2 FQGNSA.

The gene calls are TRBV27 and TRBJ2-2; the D gene is possibly TRBD1 (6 bases). The CDR3 loop spans 15 amino acids. Trimming took 5 bases from V and 1 from J, leaving 11 bases between them. Germline values: CDR1 MNHEY, CDR2 SMNVEV (reference sequence). CDR3 in DNA: TGTGCCAGCAGTACAAGACAGGAGAACACCGGGGAGCTGTTTTTT. It yields the protein CASSTRQENTGELFF.

The gene calls are TRBV6-6 and TRBJ1-2; D call uncertain. Trimming took 0 bases from V and 1 from J, leaving 6 bases between them. Germline CDR1 is MNHNY and CDR2 is SVGAGI (reference sequence). This CDR3 comprises 14 residues. This CDR3 reads CASSYSKGNYGYTF. The DNA for the CDR3 is TGTGCCAGCAGTTACTCGAAGGGTAACTATGGCTACACCTTC.

The chain joins TRBV29-1 to TRBJ2-3; TRBD2 matches at 9 bases. There are 14 residues in the CDR3. Germline V gene sequence: CDR1 SQVTM, CDR2 ANQGSEA. J lost 3 bases, V lost 6 bases, and 7 bases had no gene match. CDR3 loop: CSVHPGLATDTQYF. The CDR3, as DNA: TGCAGCGTCCACCCGGGACTAGCAACAGATACGCAGTATTTT.

CDR3 sequence: CSVERGAEAFF. CDR3 bases: TGCAGCGTCGAGAGGGGGGCTGAAGCTTTCTTT. The V and J genes are TRBV29-1 and TRBJ1-1, with D possibly matching TRBD1 (6 bases). This CDR3 is built from 11 residues. V lost 6 bases to trimming and J lost 6 bases, with 11 bases between them. In germline, CDR1 is SQVTM, CDR2 ANQGSEA.

The V call is TRBV14, the J call TRBJ2-3; 10 nucleotides agree with TRBD2. The CDR3 extends over 20 amino acids. CDR1 is SGHDN, CDR2 FVKESK, per germline. J was trimmed by 3 bases and V by 0 bases; bases with no gene match: 15. CDR3 residues: CASSQDVVIWASGSTDTQYF. CDR3 sequence (DNA): TGTGCCAGCAGCCAAGACGTTGTTATTTGGGCTAGCGGGAGTACAGATACGCAGTATTTT.

V and J are TRBV7-9 and TRBJ1-6; 10 positions agree with TRBD1. Trimming took 5 bases from V and 7 from J; bases not matched to a gene: 11. The CDR3 totals 17 residues. Germline CDR1 and CDR2: SEHNR and FQNEAQ (reference sequence). CDR3 amino acids: CASSQSNRDRGNSPLHF. CDR3 sequence (DNA): TGTGCCAGCAGCCAGAGCAACCGGGACAGGGGCAATTCACCCCTCCACTTT.

This sequence joins TRBV19 and TRBJ2-7; 8 bases map to TRBD1. Trimming cost V 11 bases and J 2 bases; bases outside gene matches: 8. CDR3 size: 13 residues. The germline CDR1 and CDR2 sequences are LNHDA and SQIVND (reference sequence). CDR3 sequence (DNA): TGTGCCTGCCGGGGGACAGGAGCCTACGAGCAGTACTTC. Translated, it gives CACRGTGAYEQYF. Filled out from reference TRBV19 and TRBJ2-7, the complete variable domain reads DGGITQSPKYLFRKEGQNVTLSCEQNLNHDAMYWYRQDPGQGLRLIYYSQIVNDFQKGDIAEGYSVSREKKESFPLTVTSAQKNPTAFYLCACRGTGAYEQYFGPGTRLTVT.

Note on this clone: The same CDR3 is also encoded by other DNA sequences in this sample. This chain links TRBV6-5 with TRBJ1-5, with unresolved D. V was cut by 0 bases and J by 4 bases, with 7 bases left in between. There are 14 residues in the CDR3. Germline V gene sequence: CDR1 MNHEY, CDR2 SVGAGI. The CDR3 loop reads CASSYSGGNQPQHF. CDR3 coding DNA: TGTGCCAGCAGTTACTCGGGAGGGAATCAGCCCCAGCATTTT.

The chain couples TRBV4-3 to TRBJ2-1; 9 nucleotides agree with TRBD2. CDR1 is LGHNA, CDR2 YSLEER, per germline. This CDR3 contains 13 residues. With 5 bases clipped from V and 14 bases from J, the junction kept 10 bases outside the gene matches. The CDR3 nucleotides read TGCGCCAGCAGCAATGGACTAGCGTTCGATAAGTTCTTC. Residues: CASSNGLAFDKFF.

This chain joins TRBV6-5 and TRBJ1-5, with no clear D. This CDR3 has 15 amino acids. Germline V gene sequence: CDR1 MNHEY, CDR2 SVGAGI. V lost 0 bases to trimming and J lost 3 bases, with 9 bases between them. DNA for the CDR3: TGTGCCAGCAGTTACTCGAGAGGAGACAATCAGCCCCAGCATTTT. Translation gives CASSYSRGDNQPQHF.

The chain is built from TRBV29-1 and TRBJ1-2; D remains unclear. Germline V gene sequence: CDR1 SQVTM, CDR2 ANQGSEA. The CDR3 contains 13 residues. In DNA form, the CDR3 reads TGCAGTACCCAGAGGCAGACTGACTATGGCTACACCTTC. Translated: CSTQRQTDYGYTF.

This sequence joins TRBV3-1 (or the pseudogene TRBV3-2) and TRBJ2-7, with D perhaps TRBD1 or TRBD2 (5 bases each). Germline loops: CDR1 LGHDT, CDR2 YNNKEL (reference sequence). The CDR3 extends over 15 amino acids. V was trimmed by 4 bases and J by 4 bases, leaving 17 bases between them. CDR3 bases: TGTGCCAGCAGCCCTAATGGGGGACCAAGATACGAGCAGTACTTC. Its protein product is CASSPNGGPRYEQYF.

V gene TRBV27 combines with J gene TRBJ2-7, with D perhaps TRBD1 (6 bases). Trimming removed 3 bases from V and 3 bases from J, with 21 bases in between. CDR1 MNHEY and CDR2 SMNVEV come from the germline V gene (reference sequence). This CDR3 spans 17 amino acids. CDR3 sequence: CASSFRAQQQGVYEQYF. The CDR3 region has the DNA TGTGCCAGCAGTTTCCGGGCCCAACAACAGGGAGTCTACGAGCAGTACTTC.

The chain recombines TRBV27 with TRBJ2-7, with 8 bases fitting TRBD2. V dropped 5 bases and J dropped 2; count of bases not matched to a gene: 5. CDR1 is MNHEY, CDR2 SMNVEV, per germline (reference sequence). This CDR3 contains 14 residues. The chain's CDR3 is CASSLSGTTYEQYF. The DNA of the CDR3 is TGTGCCAGCAGTCTTAGCGGGACTACCTACGAGCAGTACTTC.

The chain is built from TRBV15 and TRBJ2-2; D may correspond to TRBD1 or TRBD2 (6 bases each). Germline CDR1 and CDR2: LNHNV and YYDKDF (reference sequence). The CDR3 spans 15 residues. V lost 3 bases and J 5 bases, leaving 13 bases between the germline ends. The CDR3 coding sequence is TGTGCCACCAGCAGGGGGGGCACGGCAACCGGGGAGCTGTTTTTT. Amino acids: CATSRGGTATGELFF.

The V call is TRBV10-2, the J call TRBJ1-6; D uncertain. The CDR3 has 15 residues. The ends were cut back, 2 bases at V and 8 bases at J, with 13 bases in the middle. In germline, CDR1 is WSHSY, CDR2 SAAADI. CDR3 sequence (DNA): TGCGCCAGCAGTGAGGAGACAATGTCGGATTCACCCCTCCACTTT. Translated, it gives CASSEETMSDSPLHF.